The rows below give T cell receptor beta chains drawn from one sample of a study of read filtering for tumor transcriptome and immune sequencing. TCRdb itself ran the reads through MiXCR, one entry per CDR3 protein. The sample has 25,000 to 35,000 distinct CDR3 sequences; 14% are singletons. Material for sequencing was a population of CD138-negative cells sorted from bone marrow. These TCRs come from a donor over 35 with multiple myeloma. Both conserved end residues are trimmed from each CDR3. The order of the fields is V gene, J gene, CDR3 length, CDR3 protein.

TRBV5-1,TRBJ2-7,13,ASSSLADSSYEQY
TRBV29-1,TRBJ2-1,11,SVELAGVNEQF
TRBV6-5,TRBJ2-1,12,ASRWTGADNEQF
TRBV6-6,TRBJ2-7,14,ASSPGHHSSSYEQY
TRBV7-7,TRBJ2-2,12,ASSLLLNTGELF
TRBV25-1,TRBJ2-1,9,ASREQGAQF
TRBV20-1,TRBJ1-5,13,SAPKDGDSNQPQH
TRBV20-1,TRBJ1-1,13,SASGSTGPHTEAF
TRBV7-9,TRBJ2-3,13,ASSRGSGSTDTQY
TRBV29-1,TRBJ2-2,12,SVAPWGATGELF
TRBV19,TRBJ2-1,11,ASSPGTRYIQF
TRBV19,TRBJ2-1,15,ASSIGPRALTYNEQF
TRBV3-1,TRBJ1-1,11,ASSQLENTEAF
TRBV5-4,TRBJ2-7,12,ASSLERSSYEQY
TRBV24-1,TRBJ2-3,13,ATSGQGPSTDTQY
TRBV4-1,TRBJ1-4,13,ASSQEDATNEKLF
TRBV6-6,TRBJ2-5,12,ASSYQEGGETQY
TRBV2,TRBJ2-5,12,ASSTTGTQETQY
TRBV7-9,TRBJ2-7,11,ASSRDSSYEQN
TRBV3-1,TRBJ2-1,14,ASSHNPGLASGEQF
TRBV29-1,TRBJ2-1,14,SGGFSGSLSYNEQF
TRBV19,TRBJ2-7,14,ASSSHPGLAGYEQY
TRBV11-2,TRBJ2-5,13,ASAFSGSTPETQY
TRBV27,TRBJ2-2,13,ASSPTSGPTGELF
TRBV27,TRBJ1-5,13,ASRTGTGDNQPQH
TRBV19,TRBJ2-2,11,ASSISTAGELF
TRBV15,TRBJ1-2,13,ATSKDRGLRYGYT
TRBV19,TRBJ2-1,12,ANSFLADPNEQF
TRBV4-1,TRBJ2-3,16,ASSRPGLAGSSADTQY
TRBV19,TRBJ1-4,13,ASSAYRGTNEKLF
TRBV5-1,TRBJ2-1,9,ASSSSLEQF